A selection of T cell receptor beta chains follows, all from one sample in a study of cytomegalovirus exposure and HLA in healthy donors. Sequenced by immunoSEQ multiplex PCR; TCRdb stores in-frame clones only, minus some. The table shows about 97,000 clones, with about three quarters occurring only once. The sample comprised PBMCs. These receptors were collected from a man aged 40-50 years in good health and CMV-seronegative. CDR3s include the opening cysteine and the closing phenylalanine or tryptophan. The D gene is left open where the match is weak. Clone size is stated in some rows and not others, as once, few, many or a class when expanded.

>TRBJ1-4|TRBD1|TRBV19|NA
CASSFPGQPNEKLFF
TGTGCCAGTAGTTTCCCGGGACAGCCTAATGAAAAACTGTTTTTT
>TRBJ1-6|NA|TRBV7-9|NA
CASSLMEIRQSRHSPLHF
TGTGCCAGCAGCTTAATGGAGATCCGACAGTCGAGGCATTCACCCCTCCACTTT
>TRBJ1-1|NA|TRBV6-4|NA
CASSFDRNTEAFF
TGTGCCAGCAGCTTCGACAGGAACACTGAAGCTTTCTTT
>TRBJ1-2|NA|TRBV6-5|NA
CASSYGQPYINYGYTF
TGTGCCAGCAGTTACGGACAGCCCTACATTAACTATGGCTACACCTTC
>TRBJ1-2|NA|TRBV19|NA
CASTSGQGNYGYTF
NA
>TRBJ2-7|TRBD1|TRBV2|NA
CASSPRDRLNSYEQYF
TGTGCCAGCAGTCCCCGGGACAGACTAAACTCCTACGAGCAGTACTTC
>TRBJ1-5|NA|TRBV28|NA
CASSTPRTVPNHSNQPQHF
TGTGCCAGCAGTACCCCGCGGACAGTCCCCAATCACAGCAATCAGCCCCAGCATTTT
>TRBJ2-3|TRBD2|TRBV4-1|few
CASSLQRGRTDTQYF
TGCGCCAGCAGCCTTCAGCGGGGGCGCACAGATACGCAGTATTTT
>TRBJ1-5|NA|TRBV5-5|few
CASSLDRGNQPQHF
TGTGCCAGCAGCTTGGACAGGGGCAATCAGCCCCAGCATTTT
>TRBJ1-1|NA|TRBV4-3|NA
CASSQGWRQVGFTEAFF
TGCGCCAGCAGCCAAGGGTGGAGACAGGTCGGGTTCACTGAAGCTTTCTTT
>TRBJ2-7|NA|TRBV19|NA
CASRSRGRYEQYF
TGTGCCAGTAGAAGCAGGGGCCGTTACGAGCAGTACTTC
>TRBJ2-5|NA|TRBV4-1|NA
CASSQDEPGWETQYF
TGCGCCAGCAGCCAAGATGAGCCCGGGTGGGAGACCCAGTACTTC
>TRBJ2-2|NA|TRBV28|NA
CASSLRSGRQSTGELFF
TGTGCCAGCAGCCTCAGGTCTGGGCGTCAGAGCACCGGGGAGCTGTTTTTT
>TRBJ2-3|NA|TRBV9|NA
CASSVGFNTQYF
TGTGCCAGCAGCGTAGGTTTTAATACGCAGTATTTT
>TRBJ2-3|NA|TRBV18|NA
CASSLRTDTQYF
TGTGCCAGCTCCCTACGCACAGATACGCAGTATTTT
>TRBJ1-2|NA|TRBV28|NA
CASSLSPDGYTF
TGTGCCAGCAGTTTATCCCCAGATGGCTACACCTTC
>TRBJ2-5|TRBD2|TRBV7-9|few
CASSLGLWTGGDQETQYF
TGTGCCAGCAGCTTAGGGTTGTGGACGGGGGGTGACCAAGAGACCCAGTACTTC
>TRBJ2-3|NA|TRBV2|once
CASTSTDTQYF
TGTGCCAGCACTAGCACAGATACGCAGTATTTT
>TRBJ1-2|NA|TRBV4-2|few
CASSQNLFIFYGYTF
TGTGCCAGCAGCCAAAATTTGTTCATTTTCTATGGCTACACCTTC
>TRBJ2-7|TRBD1|TRBV18|NA
CASSQRTGGIYEQYF
TGTGCCAGCTCACAACGGACAGGGGGGATCTACGAGCAGTACTTC
>TRBJ1-2|NA|TRBV20-1|few
CSASRGDGYTF
TGCAGTGCTTCCAGGGGCGATGGCTACACCTTC
>TRBJ1-1|NA|TRBV6-1|NA
CASRGSGKGEAFF
TGTGCCAGCAGGGGATCAGGGAAGGGTGAAGCTTTCTTT
>TRBJ1-1|NA|TRBV7-9|NA
CASSFRNYQTGTEAFF
TGTGCCAGCAGCTTTCGGAATTACCAAACGGGGACTGAAGCTTTCTTT
>TRBJ1-1|TRBD1|TRBV5-1|NA
CASSFRGQRGTEAFF
TGCGCCAGCAGCTTCAGGGGGCAGAGGGGCACTGAAGCTTTCTTT
>TRBJ2-7|TRBD1|TRBV5-4|NA
CASSPGTGGVGEQYF
TGTGCCAGCAGCCCAGGGACAGGGGGTGTAGGCGAGCAGTACTTC
>TRBJ1-2|TRBD1|TRBV15|NA
CATSRDRGPAAYGYTF
TGTGCCACCAGCAGAGACAGGGGGCCCGCCGCCTATGGCTACACCTTC
>TRBJ1-2|TRBD1|TRBV4-2|NA
CASSQDTSRQGATSVGYTF
TGTGCCAGCAGCCAAGATACCTCAAGGCAGGGGGCCACCTCAGTTGGCTACACCTTC
>TRBJ2-7|NA|TRBV2|NA
CASSEEGSAEQYF
TGTGCCAGCAGTGAGGAGGGCTCGGCCGAGCAGTACTTC
>TRBJ1-5|TRBD1|TRBV6-1|NA
CASSADRGYQPQHF
TGTGCCAGCAGTGCCGACAGGGGGTATCAGCCCCAGCATTTT
>TRBJ1-2|NA|TRBV6-4|once
CASSSDRRDNYGYTF
TGTGCCAGCAGTTCGGACAGACGAGACAACTATGGCTACACCTTC
>TRBJ1-2|NA|TRBV7-9|few
CASSSLGVVSYGYTF
TGTGCCAGCAGCTCGCTCGGGGTTGTTAGCTATGGCTACACCTTC
>TRBJ2-3|TRBD2|TRBV5-1|NA
CASSLAGGWGGTQYF
TGCGCCAGCAGCTTGGCCGGCGGATGGGGGGGTACGCAGTATTTT
>TRBJ1-2|TRBD1|TRBV18|NA
CASSEGQVYYGYTF
TGTGCCAGCTCAGAAGGACAGGTCTACTATGGCTACACCTTC